The T cell receptor beta chain under discussion was sequenced for a study of identifying expanded T cells in peripheral blood. General study results and limits: Technical replicates showed around 1.2 changed clones; two weeks roughly 16; four weeks 19. Clone count variance between roughly 2-week samples rose with total template count.

In this sample, this clone turned up once. What it binds is unknown. Repertoires were generated with immunoSEQ multiplex PCR, while TCRdb's copy carries only in-frame clones and drops some. The table records some 100,000 clones, over 80% of them present only once. Collection occurred without any documented infections or immune events in donors. Germline assignment: CDR1 MNHEY and CDR2 SVGAGI. The CDR3 spans 13 residues. The V end was cut by 2 bases, the J end by 9 bases, with 11 bases between. This chain connects TRBV6-5 to TRBJ2-1, with a tentative D call TRBD2 (6 bases). The receptor comes from a person aged 18 to 75 in good health. What was sequenced was blood. The CDR3 DNA follows: TGTGCCAGCAGTTACGGCGGGGATACTGAGCAGTTCTTC. Its protein is CASSYGGDTEQFF.